The source of this T cell receptor (beta chain) is a study of blood T cell repertoires in COVID-19. The wider study: Spain, Italy and the United States supplied samples that represented acute and convalescent COVID-19. Nucleic acid was either cDNA or gDNA, and it came from T cells, B-cell-depleted T cells, or PBMCs.

In the source study's methods: Reference gene primer amplification in the assay estimated nucleated cell counts. Measured with immunoSEQ multiplex PCR; TCRdb has only the in-frame clones, and not every one. That table furnishes V, J and clone size, whereas the DNA furnished D and trimming. The table has about 250,000 clones, around 88% seen once. The CDR3 length is 15 residues. The V and J ends lost 5 bases and 0 bases respectively, with 13 bases between them. CDR1 is MDHEN, CDR2 SYDVKM, per germline. This sequence joins TRBV28 and TRBJ1-1; tentatively, D is TRBD1 (5 bases). Material for sequencing was peripheral blood. This sequence originates from an older man with acute or convalescent COVID-19. Here the CDR3 reads CASSPPTGLNTEAFF. In nucleotides, the CDR3 is TGTGCCAGCAGTCCCCCCACAGGTTTGAACACTGAAGCTTTCTTT.